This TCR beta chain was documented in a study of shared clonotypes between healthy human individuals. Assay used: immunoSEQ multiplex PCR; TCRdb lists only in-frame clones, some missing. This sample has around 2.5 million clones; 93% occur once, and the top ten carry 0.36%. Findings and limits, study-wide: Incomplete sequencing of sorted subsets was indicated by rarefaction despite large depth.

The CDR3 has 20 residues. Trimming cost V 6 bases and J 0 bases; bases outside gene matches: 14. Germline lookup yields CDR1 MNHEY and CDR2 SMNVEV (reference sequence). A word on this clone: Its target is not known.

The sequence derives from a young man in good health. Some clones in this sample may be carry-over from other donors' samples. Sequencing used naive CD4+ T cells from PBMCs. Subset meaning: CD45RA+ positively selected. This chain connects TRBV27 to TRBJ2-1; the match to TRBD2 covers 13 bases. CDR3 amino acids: CASSQFSGTSGISSYNEQFF. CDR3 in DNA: TGTGCCAGCAGCCAATTCTCCGGGACTAGCGGGATTTCCTCCTACAATGAGCAGTTCTTC.